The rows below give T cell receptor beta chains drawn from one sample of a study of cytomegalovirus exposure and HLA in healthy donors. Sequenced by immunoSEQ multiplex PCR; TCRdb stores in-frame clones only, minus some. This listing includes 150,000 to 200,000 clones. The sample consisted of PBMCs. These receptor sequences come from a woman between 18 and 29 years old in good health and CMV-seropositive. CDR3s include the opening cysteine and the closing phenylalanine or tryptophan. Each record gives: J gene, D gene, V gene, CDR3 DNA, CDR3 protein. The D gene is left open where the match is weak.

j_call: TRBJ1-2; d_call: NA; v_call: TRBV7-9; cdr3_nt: TGTGCCAGCAGCTTAGTTTCTCTAGACTACACCTTC; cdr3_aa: CASSLVSLDYTF
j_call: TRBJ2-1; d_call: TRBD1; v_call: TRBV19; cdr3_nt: TGTGCCAGTATGACAGGGGGTTCTTACAATGAGCAGTTCTTC; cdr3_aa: CASMTGGSYNEQFF
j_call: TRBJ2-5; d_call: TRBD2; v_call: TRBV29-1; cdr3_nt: TGCAGCACCCGGGGTGCTGCTAGCGGGGGGGAAAGAGAGACCCAGTACTTC; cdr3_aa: CSTRGAASGGERETQYF
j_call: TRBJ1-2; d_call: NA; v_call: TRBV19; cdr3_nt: TGTGCCAGTAGTATCAGGACAACCCCAAGTGGCTACACCTTC; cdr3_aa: CASSIRTTPSGYTF
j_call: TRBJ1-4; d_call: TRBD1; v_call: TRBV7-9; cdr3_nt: TGTGCCAGCAGCTTATCACCGGGACAGGGACGGGAAAAACTGTTTTTT; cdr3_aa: CASSLSPGQGREKLFF
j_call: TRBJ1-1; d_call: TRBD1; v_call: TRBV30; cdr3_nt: TGTGCCTGGGGGGACAGGGTCACTGAAGCTTTCTTT; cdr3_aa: CAWGDRVTEAFF
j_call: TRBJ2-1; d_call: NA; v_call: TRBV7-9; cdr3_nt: TGTGCCAGCGGCCCCCGACAGGGGAGGGCCTACAATGAGCAGTTCTTC; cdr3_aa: CASGPRQGRAYNEQFF
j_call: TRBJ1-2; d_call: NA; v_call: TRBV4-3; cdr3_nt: TGCGCCAGCAGCCAAGATCTACAGCCCTATGGCTACACCTTC; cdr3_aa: CASSQDLQPYGYTF
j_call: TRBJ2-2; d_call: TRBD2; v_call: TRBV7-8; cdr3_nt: TGTGCCAGCAGCCAAGCGAGACTAGCGGGATTAGACACCGGGGAGCTGTTTTTT; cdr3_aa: CASSQARLAGLDTGELFF
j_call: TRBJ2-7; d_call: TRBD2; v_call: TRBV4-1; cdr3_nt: TGCGCCAGCAGCCAAGGGCGGATGGGCCTAGCGGGAGGGCCCTACGAGCAGTACTTC; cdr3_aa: CASSQGRMGLAGGPYEQYF
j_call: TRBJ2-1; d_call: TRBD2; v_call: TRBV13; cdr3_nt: TGTGCCAGCAGCTTAAGCGGGGGTCGCAGCTACAATGAGCAGTTCTTC; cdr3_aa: CASSLSGGRSYNEQFF
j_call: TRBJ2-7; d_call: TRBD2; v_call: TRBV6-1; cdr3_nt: TGTGCCAGCAGTGAAGCCCTAGCGGGAGTCGGGGAGCAGTACTTC; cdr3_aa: CASSEALAGVGEQYF
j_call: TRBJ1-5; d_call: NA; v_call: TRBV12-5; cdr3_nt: TGTGCTAGTGGCCTAATGCAGGGGAATCAGCCCCAGCATTTT; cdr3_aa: CASGLMQGNQPQHF
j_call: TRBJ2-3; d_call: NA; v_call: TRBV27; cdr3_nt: TGTGCCAGCAGTTTATCAGCGGCTAGCGCAGATACGCAGTATTTT; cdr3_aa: CASSLSAASADTQYF
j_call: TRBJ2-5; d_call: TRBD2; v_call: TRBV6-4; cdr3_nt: TGTGCCAGCAGTGTTGCGGGAGATGGGTGGTGGGAGACCCAGTACTTC; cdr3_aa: CASSVAGDGWWETQYF
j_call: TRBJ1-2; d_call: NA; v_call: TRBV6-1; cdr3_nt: TGTGCCAGCACCGGTATCGGGGATGGCTACACCTTC; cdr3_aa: CASTGIGDGYTF
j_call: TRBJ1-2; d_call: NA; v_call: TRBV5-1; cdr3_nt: TGCGCCAGCAGCTTAAACAGGGAACACCACCTGAACTATGGCTACACCTTC; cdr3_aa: CASSLNREHHLNYGYTF
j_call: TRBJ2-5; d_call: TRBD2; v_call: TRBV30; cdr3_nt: TGTGCCTACCGGACTAGCGGGGGGCCCAATGGAGAGACCCAGTACTTC; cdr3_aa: CAYRTSGGPNGETQYF
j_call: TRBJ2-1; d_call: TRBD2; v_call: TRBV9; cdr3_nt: TGTGCCAGCAGCGTAGCGGGCGGGAGCAGGCACAATGAGCAGTTCTTC; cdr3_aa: CASSVAGGSRHNEQFF
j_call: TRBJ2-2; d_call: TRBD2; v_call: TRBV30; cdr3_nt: TGTGCCTGGAGTGGAGCGGGAGGGGTCACCGGGGAGCTGTTTTTT; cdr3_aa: CAWSGAGGVTGELFF
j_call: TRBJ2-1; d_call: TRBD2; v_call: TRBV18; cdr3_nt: TGTGCCAGCTCACGACTAGCGGGGGGGGACAATGAGCAGTTCTTC; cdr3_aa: CASSRLAGGDNEQFF
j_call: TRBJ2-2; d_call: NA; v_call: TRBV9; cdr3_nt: TGTGCCAGCAGCGTAGTATCCGCCGGGGAGCTGTTTTTT; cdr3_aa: CASSVVSAGELFF
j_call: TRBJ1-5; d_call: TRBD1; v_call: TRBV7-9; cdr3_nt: TGTGCCAGCTCGACAGGGGGAACGAGTCAGCCCCAGCATTTT; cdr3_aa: CASSTGGTSQPQHF
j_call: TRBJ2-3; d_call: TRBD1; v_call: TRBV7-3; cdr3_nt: TGTGCCAGCAGCCCCCGAGACAGGGGGAACACAGATACGCAGTATTTT; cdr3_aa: CASSPRDRGNTDTQYF
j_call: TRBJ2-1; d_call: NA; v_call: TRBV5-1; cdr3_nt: TGCGCCAGCAGCTTGGTTGTTAGCGGCTCCTACAATGAGCAGTTCTTC; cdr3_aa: CASSLVVSGSYNEQFF
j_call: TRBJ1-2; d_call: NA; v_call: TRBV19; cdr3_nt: TGTGCCAGTAGTATCGACGAGACAGCTAACTATGGCTACACCTTC; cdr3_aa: CASSIDETANYGYTF
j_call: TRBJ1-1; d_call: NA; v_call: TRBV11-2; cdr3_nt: TGTGCCAGCAGCTTGGGCAGGGCGCAGTGGACTGAAGCTTTCTTT; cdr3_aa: CASSLGRAQWTEAFF
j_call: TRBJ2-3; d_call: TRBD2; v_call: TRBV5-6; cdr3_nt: TGTGCCAGCAGCTTGGGGGGACTAGCGGGGGTCGTATATACGCAGTATTTT; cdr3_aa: CASSLGGLAGVVYTQYF
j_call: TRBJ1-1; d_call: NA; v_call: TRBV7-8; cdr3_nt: TGTGCCAGCAGCTTCGGACACCTCAACACTGAAGCTTTCTTT; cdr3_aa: CASSFGHLNTEAFF
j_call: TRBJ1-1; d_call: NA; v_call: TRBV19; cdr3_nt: TGTGCCAGTAGTAGACGGAGGAACGAAGCTTTCTTT; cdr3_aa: CASSRRRNEAFF
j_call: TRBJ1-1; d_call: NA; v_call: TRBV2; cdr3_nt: TGTGCCAGCACCCTAGTCTCGACTGAAGCTTTCTTT; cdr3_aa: CASTLVSTEAFF
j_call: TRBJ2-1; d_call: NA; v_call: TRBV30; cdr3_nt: TGTGCCTGGAGCCTATACAATGAGCAGTTCTTC; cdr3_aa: CAWSLYNEQFF
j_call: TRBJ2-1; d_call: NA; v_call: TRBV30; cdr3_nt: TGTGCCTGGAGTGTTCTATCCTACAATGAGCAGTTCTTC; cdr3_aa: CAWSVLSYNEQFF
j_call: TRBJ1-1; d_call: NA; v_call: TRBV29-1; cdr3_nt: TGCAGCGTTTCTCTTGTGAACACTGAAGCTTTCTTT; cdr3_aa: CSVSLVNTEAFF
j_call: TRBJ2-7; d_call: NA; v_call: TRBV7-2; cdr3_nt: TGTGCCAGCAGCTCAAGCACAGGCCCCTCCTACGAGCAGTACTTC; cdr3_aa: CASSSSTGPSYEQYF
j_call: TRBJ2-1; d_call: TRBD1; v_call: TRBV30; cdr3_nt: TGTGCAATGGACAGGGGGCATGATGAGCAGTTCTTC; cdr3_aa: CAMDRGHDEQFF
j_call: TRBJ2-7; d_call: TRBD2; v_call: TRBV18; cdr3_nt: TGTGCCAGCTCACCACCGGGAGAAGCGGGGGGCACCTACGAGCAGTACTTC; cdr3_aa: CASSPPGEAGGTYEQYF
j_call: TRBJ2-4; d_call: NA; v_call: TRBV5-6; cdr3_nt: TGTGCCAGCAGCTTCCCGGGAGCCAAAAACATTCAGTACTTC; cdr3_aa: CASSFPGAKNIQYF
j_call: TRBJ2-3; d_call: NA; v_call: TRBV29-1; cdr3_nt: TGCAGCGCCCATGAAGTGGGGAGGAACACAGATACGCAGTATTTT; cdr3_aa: CSAHEVGRNTDTQYF